Each of the 17 T cell receptor beta chains below was sequenced from the same sample in a study of blood T cell repertoires in COVID-19. The repertoire was sequenced with immunoSEQ multiplex PCR; TCRdb's copy has only in-frame clones and lacks some. This table holds some 120,000 clones, over 80% found once. Sequenced: peripheral blood. Receptors were obtained from a woman aged 70-85 years with acute or convalescent COVID-19.

This clone appeared once. The V and J genes are TRBV19 and TRBJ2-7, with 7 bases aligning to TRBD1. The CDR3 is 15 residues long. The trim removed 3 bases at V and 7 bases at J, leaving 12 bases unmatched. From germline, CDR1 is LNHDA and CDR2 SQIVND (reference sequence). The CDR3 protein is CASSITAGGIWEQYF. CDR3 DNA: TGTGCCAGTAGTATCACGGCAGGGGGAATTTGGGAGCAGTACTTC.

The rearrangement uses TRBV20-1 and TRBJ2-7, with D possibly TRBD2 on 6 matching bases. Germline CDR1 and CDR2: DFQATT and SNEGSKA (reference sequence). The CDR3 has 11 amino acids. V shed 5 bases and J shed 7 bases, with 12 bases lying between them. CDR3 bases: TGCAGTGCTCATGCCGGGGGAGAGCAGTACTTC. Amino acids: CSAHAGGEQYF.

V gene TRBV4-2 combines with J gene TRBJ1-6; D not resolved. With 0 bases removed from V and 7 bases from J, the gap between germline ends came to 10 bases. CDR1 is LGHNA, CDR2 YNFKEQ, per germline. This CDR3 is 15 amino acids long. The CDR3 here is CASSQDGLVNSPLHF. The DNA of the CDR3 is TGTGCCAGCAGCCAAGATGGGCTTGTAAATTCACCCCTCCACTTT.

The gene calls are TRBV29-1 and TRBJ2-7, with 14 bases aligning to TRBD2. Germline values: CDR1 SQVTM, CDR2 ANQGSEA. V was pared by 6 bases and J by 5 bases, with 15 bases of the junction left unmatched. This CDR3 contains 17 residues. The CDR3 spells CSVDTWGTSGSVNEQYF. The DNA for the CDR3 is TGCAGCGTCGACACCTGGGGGACTAGCGGGAGCGTCAACGAGCAGTACTTC.

The CDR3 DNA reads TGTGCCACCAGAAGCCGGGGGAATGAGCAGTTCTTC. Amino acid sequence: CATRSRGNEQFF. The chain recombines TRBV24-1 with TRBJ2-1; TRBD2 is a possible D gene (6 bases). Germline V lookup: CDR1 KGHDR, CDR2 SFDVKD. The CDR3 is made up of 12 amino acids. Trimming cost V 7 bases and J 7 bases, with 10 bases left between them.

Written as DNA, the CDR3 is TGTGCCAGCAGCTTAGGGACAGGGGGCTATGGCTACACCTTC. Its protein is CASSLGTGGYGYTF. The rearrangement joins TRBV5-6 to TRBJ1-2, with TRBD1 identical over 11 bases. V trimming: 2 bases; J trimming: 4 bases; junction bases outside the gene matches: 1. The CDR3 sequence is 14 residues long. CDR1 is SGHDT and CDR2 is YYEEEE in the germline V gene.

The chain is built from TRBV9 and TRBJ2-2, with 10 bases matching TRBD1. This CDR3 spans 16 amino acids. The V and J ends lost 4 bases and 5 bases, in that order; junction bases with no gene match: 8. Germline-derived CDR1 and CDR2 are SGDLS and YYNGEE. DNA for the CDR3: TGTGCCAGCAGCCCCTACCCGGGACAGGGGACCGGGGAGCTGTTTTTT. Its translation is CASSPYPGQGTGELFF.

V gene TRBV5-1 combines with J gene TRBJ1-1, with unresolved D. The V and J ends lost 0 bases and 1 base respectively, with 10 bases between them. This CDR3 comprises 15 residues. CDR1 and CDR2 from the germline V gene are SGHRS and YFSETQ. The CDR3 loop is CASSLGDTRNTEAFF. DNA of the CDR3: TGCGCCAGCAGCTTGGGGGATACTAGGAACACTGAAGCTTTCTTT.

The chain couples TRBV29-1 to TRBJ2-5, with TRBD1 matching over 9 bases. This CDR3 has 14 residues. Germline V gives CDR1 SQVTM, CDR2 ANQGSEA. V lost 1 base and J lost 3; bases outside the gene matches: 3. This CDR3 is CSVEGQGGEETQYF. Here the CDR3 DNA reads TGCAGCGTTGAAGGACAGGGGGGAGAAGAGACCCAGTACTTC.

The table lists this clone with a count of one. The chain employs TRBV19 and TRBJ2-2; TRBD2 matches 10 bases. The CDR3 is 15 amino acids. Germline CDR1 reads LNHDA; CDR2 reads SQIVND (reference sequence). The trim removed 7 bases at V and 6 bases at J, leaving 8 bases unmatched. CDR3 DNA: TGTGCCAGTACCGCGCTAGCGGGAGTGTCCGGGGAGCTGTTTTTT. It translates to CASTALAGVSGELFF.

Comments on this clone: This sample includes further DNA sequences coding for the same CDR3. V and J are TRBV5-1 and TRBJ1-6, with 7 bases identical to TRBD1. The CDR3 loop spans 14 amino acids. Looked up from germline, CDR1 is SGHRS and CDR2 is YFSETQ. Unmatched junction bases numbered 4, after V lost 4 bases and J lost 6 bases. The CDR3 coding sequence is TGCGCCAGCAGCCCTGGACAGGCTAATTCACCCCTCCACTTT. Translating gives CASSPGQANSPLHF.

This chain connects TRBV19 to TRBJ2-2; 9 bases match TRBD1. The germline V gene encodes CDR1 LNHDA and CDR2 SQIVND (reference sequence). The length of the CDR3 is 15 residues. J gave up 6 bases and V 8 bases, and 10 bases lay outside the gene matches. CDR3 amino acids: CASRPGTGYPGELFF. Here the CDR3 DNA reads TGTGCCAGTCGCCCCGGGACAGGGTACCCCGGGGAGCTGTTTTTT.

The chain links TRBV13 to TRBJ2-2, with D possibly being TRBD1 (6 bases). The CDR3 runs to 13 residues. V gave up 7 bases and J gave up 5 bases, with 11 bases separating them. Germline loops: CDR1 PRHDT, CDR2 FYEKMQ (reference sequence). The DNA for the CDR3 is TGTGCCAGCACCTTTCAGGGGACCGGGGAGCTGTTTTTT. It translates to CASTFQGTGELFF. Full variable domain (remainder filled in from reference TRBV13 and TRBJ2-2): AAGVIQSPRHLIKEKRETATLKCYPIPRHDTVYWYQQGPGQDPQFLISFYEKMQSDKGSIPDRFSAQQFSDYHSELNMSSLELGDSALYFCASTFQGTGELFFGEGSRLTVL.

The V call is TRBV11-2, the J call TRBJ2-1; 9 nucleotides align to TRBD1. This CDR3 region has 15 residues. Losses at the gene ends were 4 bases for V and 7 bases for J; bases not matched to a gene: 8. Germline CDR1 and CDR2: SGHAT and FQNNGV. The DNA for the CDR3 is TGTGCCAGCAGCTCCTACAGGGGGCGCAAGAATGAGCAGTTCTTC. This sequence encodes CASSSYRGRKNEQFF. The entire variable domain, with the rest obtained from reference TRBV11-2 and TRBJ2-1, is as follows: EAGVAQSPRYKIIEKRQSVAFWCNPISGHATLYWYQQILGQGPKLLIQFQNNGVVDDSQLPKDRFSAERLKGVDSTLKIQPAKLEDSAVYLCASSSYRGRKNEQFFGPGTRLTVL.

This clone turned up a few times. This chain connects TRBV29-1 to TRBJ2-1; 7 positions match TRBD2. This CDR3 has 17 residues. Trimming took 1 base from V and 0 from J; bases not matched to a gene: 9. Germline V lookup: CDR1 SQVTM, CDR2 ANQGSEA. This CDR3 is CSVEGLERTSSYNEQFF. In DNA, the CDR3 is TGCAGCGTTGAAGGGTTGGAGCGGACTAGCTCCTACAATGAGCAGTTCTTC.

This clone was picked up a small number of times. This chain joins TRBV5-1 and TRBJ1-1, with 8 nucleotides matching TRBD1. After removal of 1 base from V and 2 bases from J, the junction contained 4 bases not matched to a gene. The germline gives CDR1 SGHRS, CDR2 YFSETQ. The CDR3 has 15 residues. Here the CDR3 reads CASSLTQGANTEAFF. The CDR3 region has the DNA TGCGCCAGCAGCTTGACTCAGGGGGCTAACACTGAAGCTTTCTTT.

The chain carries TRBV2 and TRBJ1-2; D is possibly TRBD1 (5 bases). The CDR3 has 14 residues. The germline gives CDR1 SNHLY, CDR2 FYNNEI. V gave up 6 bases and J gave up 4 bases, with 15 bases separating them. The DNA of the CDR3 is TGTGCCAGCAGATTAGGAGGGACGGGCTATGGCTACACCTTC. Protein product: CASRLGGTGYGYTF.